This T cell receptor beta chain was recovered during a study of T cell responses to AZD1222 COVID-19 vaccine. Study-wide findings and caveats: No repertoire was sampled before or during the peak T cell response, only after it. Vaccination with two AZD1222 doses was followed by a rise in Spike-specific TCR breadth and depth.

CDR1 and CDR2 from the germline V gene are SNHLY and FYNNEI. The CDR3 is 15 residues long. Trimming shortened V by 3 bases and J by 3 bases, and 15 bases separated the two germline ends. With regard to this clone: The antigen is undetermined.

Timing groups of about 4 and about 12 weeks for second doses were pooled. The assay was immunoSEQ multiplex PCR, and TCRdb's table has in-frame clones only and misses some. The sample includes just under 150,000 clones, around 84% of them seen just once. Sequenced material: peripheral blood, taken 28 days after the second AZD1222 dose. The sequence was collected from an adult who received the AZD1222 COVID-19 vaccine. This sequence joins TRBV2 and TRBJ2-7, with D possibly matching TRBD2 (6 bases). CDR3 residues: CASSEWRVLFYEQYF. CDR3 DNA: TGTGCCAGCAGTGAGTGGAGGGTACTTTTCTACGAGCAGTACTTC.